The text below deals with one T cell receptor beta chain. Per the original data handling: Amplification with reference gene primers provided the estimates of nucleated cell counts. Here immunoSEQ multiplex PCR was the method, and the copy in TCRdb shows in-frame clones only, minus some. The DNA gave D and trimming, while V, J and clone size come from that table. There are under 250,000 clones in the sample; over 60% occur only once, and roughly 7% lies in the top ten. This sample is drawn from a study of blood T cell repertoires in COVID-19. Overall study: The origin of the acute and convalescent COVID-19 samples was the United States, Italy and Spain. PBMCs, B-cell-depleted T cells, or T cells provided the cDNA or gDNA that made up the material.

The germline V gene encodes CDR1 LNHDA and CDR2 SQIVND (reference sequence). Trimming removed 7 bases from V and 8 bases from J, with 23 bases in between. This CDR3 is built from 15 residues. The clonotype was recovered from a woman in her seventies with acute or convalescent COVID-19. Source material: peripheral blood. V is TRBV19 and J is TRBJ1-2; D is undetermined. This CDR3 reads CASTGVWREPGGYTF. DNA for the CDR3: TGTGCCAGTACCGGCGTATGGCGAGAGCCGGGGGGCTACACCTTC.